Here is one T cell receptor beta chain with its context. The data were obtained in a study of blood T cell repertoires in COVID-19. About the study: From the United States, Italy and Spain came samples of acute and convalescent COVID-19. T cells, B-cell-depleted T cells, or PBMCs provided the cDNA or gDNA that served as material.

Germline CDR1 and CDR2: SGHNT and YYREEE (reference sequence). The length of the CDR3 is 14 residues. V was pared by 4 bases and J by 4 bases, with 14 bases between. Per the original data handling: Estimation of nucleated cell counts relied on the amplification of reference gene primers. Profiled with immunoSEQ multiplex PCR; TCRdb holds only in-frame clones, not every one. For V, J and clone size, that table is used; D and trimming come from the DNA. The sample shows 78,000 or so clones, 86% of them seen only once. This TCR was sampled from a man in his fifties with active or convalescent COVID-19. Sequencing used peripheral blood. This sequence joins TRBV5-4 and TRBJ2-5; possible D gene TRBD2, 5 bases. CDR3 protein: CASSGNGVGETQYF. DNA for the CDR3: TGTGCCAGCAGCGGGAACGGGGTCGGAGAGACCCAGTACTTC.